This TCR beta chain was obtained from a study of cytotoxic CD8 clonotypes in ibrutinib-treated CLL. Measured with immunoSEQ multiplex PCR; TCRdb has only the in-frame clones, and not every one. The table lists some 29,000 clones, 76% of them singletons. The CDR3 is 15 residues long. Germline CDR1 is SEHNR and CDR2 is FQNEAQ (reference sequence). The V and J ends lost 5 bases and 1 base, in that order; junction bases with no gene match: 4. This chain uses TRBV7-9 with TRBJ1-5; 8 nucleotides agree with TRBD1. This specimen consisted of PBMCs, obtained after 36 months of ibrutinib treatment. The TCR was taken from a human donor with chronic lymphocytic leukemia. CDR3 in amino acids: CASSLDRGSNQPQHF. The CDR3, as DNA: TGTGCCAGCAGCCTCGACAGGGGAAGCAATCAGCCCCAGCATTTT.